A selection of T cell receptor beta chains follows, all from one sample in a study of blood T cell repertoires in COVID-19. Sequencing used immunoSEQ multiplex PCR; TCRdb keeps in-frame clones, though not all of them. The repertoire has 250,000 to 350,000 clones, 80% to 95% of them found once; the top ten carry roughly 1.1%. The sequenced sample consisted of PBMCs or T cells enriched from blood (not recorded which). The origin of the receptors is a woman under 40 who had recovered from COVID-19. Both conserved end residues are part of each CDR3. The D gene is left open where the match is weak. Where a row states a size, it is once, few, many or the class of an expanded clone; other rows omit it.

j_call d_call v_call cdr3_length clone_size cdr3_nt cdr3_aa
TRBJ2-7 . TRBV24-1 15 . TGTGCCACCAGAAAACAGGTCGATCGCACCTACGAGCAGTACTTC CATRKQVDRTYEQYF
TRBJ2-2 TRBD1 TRBV5-4 15 . TGTGCCAGCAGCAAGGGACAGGGGAACACCGGGGAGCTGTTTTTT CASSKGQGNTGELFF
TRBJ2-7 . TRBV4-1 14 . TGCGCCAGCAGCCAAGCCACTAGTCCGAGCGAGCAGTACTTC CASSQATSPSEQYF
TRBJ2-1 TRBD1 TRBV10-3 15 . TGTGCCATCAGTGAGGGACAGGGGGCTTACAATGAGCAGTTCTTC CAISEGQGAYNEQFF
TRBJ1-6 . TRBV28 15 once TGTGCCAGCACAGGCCCACAAGGTTGGAATTCACCCCTCCACTTT CASTGPQGWNSPLHF
TRBJ2-7 TRBD1 TRBV28 15 . TGTGCCAGCAGCCTCCCCGGACAGGGTAAGCACGAGCAGTACTTC CASSLPGQGKHEQYF
TRBJ1-5 . TRBV6-6 14 . TGTGCCAGCAAAACGGACAGTGGCAATCAGCCCCAGCATTTT CASKTDSGNQPQHF
TRBJ1-1 TRBD1 TRBV29-1 13 . TGCAGCACGACAGGGGCCCTGAACACTGAAGCTTTCTTT CSTTGALNTEAFF
TRBJ1-5 . TRBV24-1 14 . TGTGCCACCAGTGATCAGGGCGACGGACAGCCCCAGCATTTT CATSDQGDGQPQHF
TRBJ2-3 TRBD1 TRBV29-1 15 . TGCAGCGTTGAATCCCCCGGACAGGGATTAGATACGCAGTATTTT CSVESPGQGLDTQYF
TRBJ2-1 . TRBV6-4 16 . TGTGCCAGCAGGGACAGGGGTGGGCTAGCGGGCTCTGAGCAGTTCTTC CASRDRGGLAGSEQFF
TRBJ1-1 TRBD1 TRBV30 14 few TGTGCCTGGAGTAGGGACAGAAGAGGCACTGAAGCTTTCTTT CAWSRDRRGTEAFF
TRBJ2-7 . TRBV9 14 . TGTGCCAGCAGCGTAGGGGGACAACCCTACGAGCAGTACTTC CASSVGGQPYEQYF
TRBJ1-4 . TRBV27 15 few TGTGCCAGCAGTTTGCAGGGGACGGGGAATGAAAAACTGTTTTTT CASSLQGTGNEKLFF
TRBJ2-7 TRBD2 TRBV19 14 . TGTGCCAGTAGCGGACTAGCGGGAGATGGCGAGCAGTACTTC CASSGLAGDGEQYF
TRBJ2-7 TRBD1 TRBV29-1 13 few TGCAGCGTTGAGGGACAGACCTCCTACGAGCAGTACTTC CSVEGQTSYEQYF
TRBJ1-5 . TRBV19 14 . TGTGCCAGTAGTATTGGCACTAGCAATCAGCCCCAGCATTTT CASSIGTSNQPQHF
TRBJ2-7 . TRBV19 13 few TGTGCCAGTTCGGGGTTGGGGTCCTACGAGCAGTACTTC CASSGLGSYEQYF
TRBJ1-1 . TRBV3-1/TRBV3-2 12 . TGTGCCACCTCAGGGGACGCGGAGGTAGCTTTCTTT CATSGDAEVAFF
TRBJ2-7 TRBD1 TRBV28 13 once TGTGCCAGCAGGGGGACAGGCTCCTACGAGCAGTACTTC CASRGTGSYEQYF
TRBJ2-1 . TRBV28 14 once TGTGCCAGCAAAATCTCCTATAGTAACAATGAGCAGTTCTTC CASKISYSNNEQFF
TRBJ1-4 . TRBV30 11 . TGTGCCTGGAGTCTCGGTGAAAAACTGTTTTTT CAWSLGEKLFF
TRBJ2-1 TRBD2 TRBV4-3 18 . TGCGCCAGCAGCCAAGAACAAGCCTCACTAGCGGCCTACAATGAGCAGTTCTTC CASSQEQASLAAYNEQFF
TRBJ1-2 TRBD1 TRBV7-2 15 . TGTGCCAGCAGCGCCTCCCCGGGACAGGGCTATGGCTACACCTTC CASSASPGQGYGYTF
TRBJ1-5 TRBD1 TRBV28 18 . TGTGCCAGCAGTTCGAACAGGGGGCGCCTAGGTAGCAATCAGCCCCAGCATTTT CASSSNRGRLGSNQPQHF
TRBJ2-5 . TRBV7-2 15 . TGTGCCAGCAGCTTAGCCGGAGGGCAAGTGGAGACCCAGTACTTC CASSLAGGQVETQYF
TRBJ2-7 TRBD1 TRBV7-9 18 . TGTGCCAGCAGACCCGGGACAGGGACTGGCGGGGAATCCTACGAGCAGTACTTC CASRPGTGTGGESYEQYF
TRBJ2-7 TRBD2 TRBV7-8 15 . TGTGCCAGCAGCCTGTCGGGAGGACACGGAGACGAGCAGTACTTC CASSLSGGHGDEQYF
TRBJ2-5 . TRBV21-1 14 . TGTGCCAGCAGCAAGGGGACAGTCGCGGAGACCCAGTACTTC CASSKGTVAETQYF
TRBJ2-5 TRBD2 TRBV5-4 17 . TGTGCCAGCAGCTTTGGCGGGAGGAACTTTTACGGAGAGACCCAGTACTTC CASSFGGRNFYGETQYF
TRBJ2-1 . TRBV30 14 . TGTGCCTGTACTAGCTCACAATCCTACAATGAGCAGTTCTTC CACTSSQSYNEQFF
TRBJ2-7 TRBD2 TRBV11-2 14 . TGTGCCAGCAGCCCGGGGAGCGGGAGTTACGAGCAGTACTTC CASSPGSGSYEQYF
TRBJ2-7 . TRBV9 14 . TGTGCCAGCAGCGTAGGTGCAGTATCCTACGAGCAGTACTTC CASSVGAVSYEQYF
TRBJ2-4 . TRBV2 14 . TGTGCCAGCAGCCCGGAGAGGTCCAAAAACATTCAGTACTTC CASSPERSKNIQYF
TRBJ1-5 TRBD1 TRBV28 16 . TGTGCCAGCAGTTCCGTACAGGGGTTGGGCAATCAGCCCCAGCATTTT CASSSVQGLGNQPQHF
TRBJ1-6 . TRBV5-1 12 . TGCGCCAGCAGCCCCGGACAGCCACCCCTCCACTTT CASSPGQPPLHF
TRBJ1-3 . TRBV5-6 16 . TGTGCCAGCAGCTTGGACGACAGGATCTCTGGAAACACCATATATTTT CASSLDDRISGNTIYF
TRBJ1-2 . TRBV7-3 13 . TGTGCCAGCAGCCTAGCTAGGGACTATGGCTACACCTTC CASSLARDYGYTF
TRBJ1-2 TRBD1 TRBV20-1 13 once TGCAGTGCTAATGACAGGGAAGGCTATGGCTACACCTTC CSANDREGYGYTF
TRBJ2-1 . TRBV9 16 . TGTGCCAGCAGCGTAGCTGATTCTCTTTACGGCAATGAGCAGTTCTTC CASSVADSLYGNEQFF
TRBJ1-1 . TRBV19 14 few TGTGCCAGTAGTAGGGGGGGGGCCGTCACTGAAGCTTTCTTT CASSRGGAVTEAFF
TRBJ1-6 . TRBV14 14 . TGTGCCAGCAGCTACGGGATAAATAATTCACCCCTCCACTTT CASSYGINNSPLHF